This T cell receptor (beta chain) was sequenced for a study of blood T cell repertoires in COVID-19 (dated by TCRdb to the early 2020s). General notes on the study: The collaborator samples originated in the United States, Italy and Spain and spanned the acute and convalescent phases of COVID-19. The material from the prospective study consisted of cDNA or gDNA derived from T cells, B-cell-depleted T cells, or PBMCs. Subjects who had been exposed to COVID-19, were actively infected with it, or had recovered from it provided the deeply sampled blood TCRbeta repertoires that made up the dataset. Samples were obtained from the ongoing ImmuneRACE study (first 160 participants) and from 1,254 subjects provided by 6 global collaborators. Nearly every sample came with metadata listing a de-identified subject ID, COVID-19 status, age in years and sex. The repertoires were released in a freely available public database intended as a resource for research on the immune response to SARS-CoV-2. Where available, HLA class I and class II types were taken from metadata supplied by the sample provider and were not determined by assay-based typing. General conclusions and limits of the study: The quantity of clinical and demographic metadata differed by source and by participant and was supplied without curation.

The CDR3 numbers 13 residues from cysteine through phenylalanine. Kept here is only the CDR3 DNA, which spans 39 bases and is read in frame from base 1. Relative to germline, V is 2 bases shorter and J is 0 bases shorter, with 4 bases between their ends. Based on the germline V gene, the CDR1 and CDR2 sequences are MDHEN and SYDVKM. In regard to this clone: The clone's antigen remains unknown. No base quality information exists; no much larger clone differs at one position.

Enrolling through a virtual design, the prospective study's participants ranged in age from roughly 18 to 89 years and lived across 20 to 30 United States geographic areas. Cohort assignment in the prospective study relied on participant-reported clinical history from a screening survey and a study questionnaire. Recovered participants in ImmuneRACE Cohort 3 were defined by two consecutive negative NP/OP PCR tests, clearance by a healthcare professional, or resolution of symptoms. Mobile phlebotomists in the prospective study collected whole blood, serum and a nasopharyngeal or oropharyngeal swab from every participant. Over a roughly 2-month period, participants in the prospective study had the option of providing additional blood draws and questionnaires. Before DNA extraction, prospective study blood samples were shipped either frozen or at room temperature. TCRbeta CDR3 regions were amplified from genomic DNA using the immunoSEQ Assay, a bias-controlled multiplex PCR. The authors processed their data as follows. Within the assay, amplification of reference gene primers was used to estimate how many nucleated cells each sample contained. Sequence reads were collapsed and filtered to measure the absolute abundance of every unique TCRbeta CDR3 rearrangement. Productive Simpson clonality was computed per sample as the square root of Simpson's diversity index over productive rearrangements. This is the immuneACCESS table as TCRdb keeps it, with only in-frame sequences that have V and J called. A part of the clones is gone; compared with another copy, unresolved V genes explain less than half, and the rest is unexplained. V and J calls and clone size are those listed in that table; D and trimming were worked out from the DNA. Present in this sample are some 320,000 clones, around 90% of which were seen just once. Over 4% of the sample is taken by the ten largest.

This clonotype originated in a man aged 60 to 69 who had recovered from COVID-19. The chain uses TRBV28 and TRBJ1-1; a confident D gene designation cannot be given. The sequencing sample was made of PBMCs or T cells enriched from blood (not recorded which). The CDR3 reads CASSLIVNTEAFF. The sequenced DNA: TGTGCCAGCAGTTTAATCGTGAACACTGAAGCTTTCTTT.